This T cell receptor (beta chain) emerged from a study of cytomegalovirus exposure and HLA in healthy donors. This clone was picked up a small number of times. As yet, its antigen is unknown. Germline CDR1 reads MNHNY; CDR2 reads SVGAGI (reference sequence). The V and J ends lost 2 bases and 6 bases, in that order; junction bases with no gene match: 6. The CDR3 has 14 residues. Study findings and constraints: Among the CMV-associated chains, a few were confirmed in vitro as specific for CMV antigens. TCR beta V segments were, for the most part, productive about 87% or about 30% of the time in an earlier analysis.

The study ran its PCR with 60 Vbeta and 13 Jbeta primers. As originally analysed: Later, roughly 86 million unique TCR beta chains were counted in an analysis, and approximately 10 million of them were shared. TCRdb keeps only in-frame clones here, not all; method: immunoSEQ multiplex PCR. For V, J and clone size, that table is used; D and trimming come from the DNA. The sample gives 95,000 to 100,000 clones, roughly four fifths of which show up once; less than 11% is in the top ten. What was sequenced was PBMCs. This chain connects TRBV6-6 to TRBJ2-7; 8 positions agree with TRBD1. This clonotype was obtained from a man in his fifties or sixties in good health and CMV-seronegative. For the CDR3, the DNA is TGTGCCAGCAGTTACCAGGACAGGGATGTCGAGCAGTACTTC. Translating gives CASSYQDRDVEQYF.